These 7 T cell receptor beta chains originate from one sample sequenced in a study of technical replicates of blood from a handful of donors. Using immunoSEQ multiplex PCR, the repertoire was profiled, and TCRdb retains in-frame clones only, with some absent. The table lists 75,000 to 95,000 clones, 96% of them singletons, with about 0.39% in the top ten. The specimen was T cells isolated from PBMCs. These receptors were taken from a human donor in good health.

V and J are TRBV28 and TRBJ2-2; TRBD1 matches 10 bases. The CDR3 sequence is 15 residues long. J was trimmed by 7 bases and V by 6 bases; bases with no gene match: 8. Germline lookup yields CDR1 MDHEN and CDR2 SYDVKM. The CDR3 protein is CASSSGTGDVGELFF. The CDR3 DNA reads TGTGCCAGCAGCTCCGGGACAGGGGATGTCGGGGAGCTGTTTTTT.

V usage is TRBV6-1 and J usage is TRBJ2-5; maybe TRBD2 (5 bases). Germline V gives CDR1 MNHNS, CDR2 SASEGT. Between the trimmed V and J ends, which lost 11 bases and 2 bases, there was a span of 15 bases. The CDR3 runs 13 residues. The CDR3 region is CAALGTGQETQYF. For the CDR3, the DNA is TGTGCCGCCCTGGGTACGGGACAAGAGACCCAGTACTTC.

The V call is TRBV20-1, the J call TRBJ1-2; D is unclear. Germline V gives CDR1 DFQATT, CDR2 SNEGSKA (reference sequence). The CDR3 is 11 amino acids. Trimming removed 3 bases from V and 5 bases from J, with 7 bases in between. CDR3 sequence: CSASLTYGYTF. The CDR3 DNA sequence: TGCAGTGCTAGTCTTACTTATGGCTACACCTTC.

The V gene is TRBV7-9, the J gene TRBJ1-2; D ambiguous. This CDR3 contains 12 residues. V lost 2 bases and J 3 bases, leaving 4 bases between the germline ends. Germline loops: CDR1 SEHNR, CDR2 FQNEAQ (reference sequence). CDR3 amino acids: CASSLFDYGYTF. The CDR3 DNA reads as TGTGCCAGCAGCTTATTCGACTATGGCTACACCTTC.

This clone has just one count. The chain has TRBV9 and TRBJ2-4; 7 bases agree with TRBD2. The CDR3 contains 16 residues. Germline trimming cut 4 bases from V and 0 bases from J; bases unmatched to any gene: 7. CDR1 is SGDLS, CDR2 YYNGEE, per germline. The CDR3: CASSPREDLAKNIQYF. The DNA for the CDR3 is TGTGCCAGCAGCCCCCGGGAGGATCTAGCCAAAAACATTCAGTACTTC. The full variable domain, its missing parts supplied by reference TRBV9 and TRBJ2-4, is DSGVTQTPKHLITATGQRVTLRCSPRSGDLSVYWYQQSLDQGLQFLIQYYNGEERAKGNILERFSAQQFPDLHSELNLSSLELGDSALYFCASSPREDLAKNIQYFGAGTRLSVL.

The CDR3 sequence is CASSYRGQGSETQYF. Written as DNA, the CDR3 is TGTGCCAGCAGTTACAGAGGACAGGGGTCGGAGACCCAGTACTTC. The chain links TRBV6-6 to TRBJ2-5, with 9 bases matching TRBD1. Germline V gene lookup returns CDR1 MNHNY and CDR2 SVGAGI (reference sequence). Unmatched junction bases numbered 6, after V lost 2 bases and J lost 5 bases. CDR3 length equals 15 residues.

The table lists this clone with a few counts. CDR3 protein: CAWSRQGNTEAFF. CDR3 bases: TGTGCCTGGAGTAGACAGGGGAACACTGAAGCTTTCTTT. This chain connects TRBV30 to TRBJ1-1; 7 bases line up with TRBD1. The V segment lost 2 bases and the J segment 1 base; nucleotides outside the gene matches: 1. Germline V gene sequence: CDR1 GTSNPN, CDR2 SVGIG (reference sequence). This CDR3 comprises 13 residues.